A selection of T cell receptor beta chains follows, all from one sample in a study of OX40 agonist ivuxolimab in advanced cancers. TCRdb keeps only in-frame clones here, not all; method: immunoSEQ multiplex PCR. The repertoire has 30,000 to 45,000 clones, about 85% of them found once; the top ten carry 3.5% to 5%. The source material was CD4+ or CD8+ T cells sorted from blood, sampled in a trial of the OX40 agonist ivuxolimab. The receptors derive from an adult with an advanced solid tumor such as melanoma, head and neck, liver or kidney cancer. Both conserved end residues are part of each CDR3. The order of the fields is V gene, clone size, J gene, D gene, CDR3 protein, CDR3 DNA. A D gene is named only where the DNA matches it firmly. Not all rows give a size; the values are once, few, many and, for expanded clones, a class.

TRBV6-1	once	TRBJ2-7	.	CASSGPTTGSFYEQYF	TGTGCCAGCAGTGGTCCTACAACAGGGTCCTTCTACGAGCAGTACTTC
TRBV7-9	.	TRBJ2-7	.	CASSLWKGKSGEQYF	TGTGCCAGCAGCTTATGGAAAGGGAAATCGGGAGAGCAGTACTTC
TRBV2	.	TRBJ2-5	TRBD1	CASSALGTGILKTQYF	TGTGCCAGCAGTGCGCTCGGGACAGGGATCCTGAAGACCCAGTACTTC
TRBV18	few	TRBJ2-1	.	CASQGNYNEQFF	TGTGCCAGCCAGGGTAACTACAATGAGCAGTTCTTC
TRBV7-2	.	TRBJ2-3	TRBD2	CASSPTSGVANTQYF	TGTGCCAGCAGCCCGACTAGCGGGGTGGCTAATACGCAGTATTTT
TRBV4-2	.	TRBJ2-3	TRBD2	CASSQLGGSLSADTQYF	TGTGCCAGCAGCCAATTGGGGGGGAGCCTCTCGGCAGATACGCAGTATTTT
TRBV4-1	.	TRBJ2-1	.	CASSRDMGRTNEQFF	TGCGCCAGCAGCAGGGACATGGGCAGAACTAATGAGCAGTTCTTC
TRBV7-9	.	TRBJ2-3	TRBD1	CASSLPGTGGNTQYF	TGTGCCAGCAGCTTGCCGGGGACAGGCGGTAATACGCAGTATTTT
TRBV6-6	.	TRBJ2-5	TRBD1	CASSSFQTGEETQYF	TGTGCCAGCAGTTCCTTCCAGACAGGGGAAGAGACCCAGTACTTC
TRBV7-8	.	TRBJ1-1	TRBD1	CASSLRTGGVLEAFF	TGTGCCAGCAGCCTAAGAACAGGGGGCGTTCTAGAAGCTTTCTTT
TRBV7-9	.	TRBJ1-4	.	CASSLTDVGAEKLFF	TGTGCCAGCAGCCTAACGGACGTCGGTGCTGAAAAACTGTTTTTT
TRBV11-2	.	TRBJ1-2	.	CASSLSGTRYGYTF	TGTGCCAGCAGCCTCTCCGGGACGAGATATGGCTACACCTTC
TRBV29-1	.	TRBJ1-1	TRBD1	CSVRTGLNTEAFF	TGCAGCGTGCGGACAGGTCTGAACACTGAAGCTTTCTTT
TRBV27	.	TRBJ1-5	.	CASSLKPGQPQHF	TGTGCCAGCAGTTTAAAACCGGGGCAGCCCCAGCATTTT
TRBV19	.	TRBJ1-5	.	CASSISPRGFADQPQHF	TGTGCCAGTAGTATAAGTCCTAGAGGTTTTGCCGATCAGCCCCAGCATTTT
TRBV19	once	TRBJ2-2	TRBD2	CASTRTSGIPGELFF	TGTGCCAGTACCCGGACTAGCGGGATCCCCGGGGAGCTGTTTTTT
TRBV16	.	TRBJ1-4	.	CASSPRGDTNEKLFF	TGTGCCAGCAGCCCTAGAGGGGACACTAATGAAAAACTGTTTTTT
TRBV29-1	.	TRBJ2-1	TRBD2	CSLIPGLEKGEQFF	TGCAGCTTGATTCCGGGACTAGAAAAAGGTGAGCAGTTCTTC
TRBV29-1	.	TRBJ2-3	.	CSVWSSTDTQYF	TGCAGCGTCTGGTCCTCCACAGATACGCAGTATTTT
TRBV11-2	.	TRBJ2-2	.	CASSLDRRNTGELFF	TGTGCCAGCAGCTTAGACAGGAGAAACACCGGGGAGCTGTTTTTT
TRBV19	.	TRBJ2-7	TRBD1	CASRGWSGGNYEQYF	TGTGCCAGTAGGGGTTGGTCAGGGGGAAACTACGAGCAGTACTTC
TRBV25-1	.	TRBJ1-1	TRBD1	CASSEFEGAVGMNTEAFF	TGTGCCAGCAGTGAATTCGAGGGGGCAGTCGGGATGAACACTGAAGCTTTCTTT
TRBV29-1	.	TRBJ2-3	TRBD2	CSVEQEGSTGGTQYF	TGCAGCGTTGAACAGGAAGGGTCCACGGGAGGTACGCAGTATTTT
TRBV19	.	TRBJ2-5	TRBD1	CASSKGAIGLETQYF	TGTGCCAGTAGTAAGGGGGCGATAGGTCTAGAGACCCAGTACTTC
TRBV19	.	TRBJ1-1	.	CASSTQGSGNTEAFF	TGTGCCAGTAGTACTCAGGGTTCTGGGAACACTGAAGCTTTCTTT
TRBV7-2	.	TRBJ2-7	TRBD1	CASSLGRGTGYRGSYEQYF	TGTGCCAGCAGCTTAGGTAGGGGGACAGGGTACCGCGGCTCCTACGAGCAGTACTTC
TRBV7-9	.	TRBJ1-1	.	CASSQGGGNTEAFF	TGTGCCAGCAGCCAAGGAGGGGGGAACACTGAAGCTTTCTTT
TRBV29-1	few	TRBJ1-2	.	CSVVPGTREGGYTF	TGCAGCGTTGTTCCCGGGACACGCGAGGGAGGCTACACCTTC
TRBV7-2	.	TRBJ1-3	.	CASSSQTTRNTIYF	TGTGCCAGCAGCTCACAGACAACCCGAAACACCATATATTTT
TRBV6-1	.	TRBJ1-6	.	CASNGGVQSPLHF	TGTGCCAGCAACGGGGGGGTTCAGAGTCCCCTCCACTTT